Listed here is a single T cell receptor (beta chain). The germline V and J ends were trimmed by 1 base and 5 bases, with 9 bases remaining between them. Per germline, CDR1 MDHEN and CDR2 SYDVKM. The CDR3 length is 14 residues. In the authors' workflow: Amplification of reference gene primers was used by the study to estimate nucleated cell counts. Clones were sequenced by immunoSEQ multiplex PCR, and TCRdb holds only the in-frame ones, with some missing. Clone size and V and J calls were adopted from that table, with D and trimming inferred from the DNA. Of about 120,000 clones in the sample, about 88% were seen once. This sample is drawn from a study of blood T cell repertoires in COVID-19. Overall study: The origin of the acute and convalescent COVID-19 samples was the United States, Italy and Spain.

The V and J genes are TRBV28 and TRBJ2-1, with D uncertain. The clonotype was recovered from a man aged 40-49 years with acute or convalescent COVID-19. Sequencing was carried out using peripheral blood. CDR3 sequence (DNA): TGTGCCAGCAGTTTATTCTTATCGGACAATGAGCAGTTCTTC. It is translated as CASSLFLSDNEQFF.